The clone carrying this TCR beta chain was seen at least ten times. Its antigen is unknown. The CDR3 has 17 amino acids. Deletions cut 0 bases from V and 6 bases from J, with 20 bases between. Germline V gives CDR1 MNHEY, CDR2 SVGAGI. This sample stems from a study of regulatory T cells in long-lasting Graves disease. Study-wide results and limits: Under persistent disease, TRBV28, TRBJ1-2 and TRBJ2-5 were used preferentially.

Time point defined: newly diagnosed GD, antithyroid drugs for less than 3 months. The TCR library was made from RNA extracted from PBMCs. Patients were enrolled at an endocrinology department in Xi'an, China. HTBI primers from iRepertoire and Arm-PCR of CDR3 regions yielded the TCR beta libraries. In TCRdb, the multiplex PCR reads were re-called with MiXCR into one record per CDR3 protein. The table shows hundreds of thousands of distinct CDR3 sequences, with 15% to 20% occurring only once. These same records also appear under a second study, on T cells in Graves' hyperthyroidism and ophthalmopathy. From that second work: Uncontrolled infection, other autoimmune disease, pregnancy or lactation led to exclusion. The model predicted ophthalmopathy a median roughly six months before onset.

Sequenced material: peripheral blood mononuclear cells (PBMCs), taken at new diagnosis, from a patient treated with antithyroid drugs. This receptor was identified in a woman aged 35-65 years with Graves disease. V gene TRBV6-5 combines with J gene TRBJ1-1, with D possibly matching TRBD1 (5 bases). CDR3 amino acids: CASSYSSQGLGWPEAFF. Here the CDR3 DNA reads TGTGCCAGCAGTTACTCCTCCCAGGGTTTGGGATGGCCTGAAGCTTTCTTT.